What follows are 27 T cell receptor beta chains derived from one specimen sequenced in a study of CD8 T cells in Susac syndrome. RNA totalling 0.5 to 1 ug underwent reverse transcription with random hexamers. From the immunoSEQ multiplex PCR reads, TCRdb called clonotypes with MiXCR, one entry per CDR3 protein. The sample holds around 140,000 distinct CDR3 sequences, about 95% seen once. The sample was CD4+ T cells from PBMCs. The receptors were gathered from a human donor with multiple sclerosis.

The V call is TRBV30, the J call TRBJ1-1; D call uncertain. The CDR3 has 11 residues. Germline assignment: CDR1 GTSNPN and CDR2 SVGIG (reference sequence). V was trimmed by 2 bases and J by 11 bases, leaving 12 bases between them. The CDR3 loop reads CAWSQSLGAFF. As DNA, the CDR3 is TGTGCCTGGAGTCAGTCTTTGGGCGCTTTCTTT.

The rearrangement joins TRBV9 to TRBJ2-5, with 8 bases lining up with TRBD2. Germline loops: CDR1 SGDLS, CDR2 YYNGEE. The CDR3 extends over 15 amino acids. V lost 0 bases to trimming and J lost 3 bases; unmatched junction nucleotides: 4. CDR3 DNA: TGTGCCAGCAGCGTAGAACCACTAGCGGAAGAGACCCAGTACTTC. This codes for CASSVEPLAEETQYF.

CDR3 sequence (DNA): TGTGCCACCAGTGCTTGGGGGGCCAACGTCCTGACTTTC. Translating gives CATSAWGANVLTF. V is TRBV24-1 and J is TRBJ2-6; D unclear. The CDR3 runs 13 residues. V was trimmed by 5 bases and J by 4 bases, leaving 5 bases between them. Looked up from germline, CDR1 is KGHDR and CDR2 is SFDVKD.

The count of this clonotype is one. The chain joins TRBV7-9 to TRBJ1-4; a possible D gene is TRBD1 (5 bases). The ends were cut back, 7 bases at V and 2 bases at J, with 14 bases in the middle. Germline V CDR1 and CDR2: SEHNR, FQNEAQ (reference sequence). The CDR3 consists of 15 residues. CDR3 protein: CASTSAAGTNEKLFF. The CDR3 DNA follows: TGTGCCAGCACCTCGGCGGCAGGGACTAATGAAAAACTGTTTTTT.

The chain couples TRBV25-1 to TRBJ2-3; D possibly corresponds to TRBD2 (5 bases). CDR3 length equals 14 residues. Trimming left V 3 bases short and J 0 bases short, with 7 bases between. Per germline, CDR1 MGHDK and CDR2 SYGVNS. CDR3 region: CASSERASTDTQYF. The CDR3 region has the DNA TGTGCCAGCAGTGAGAGGGCGAGCACAGATACGCAGTATTTT.

The genes are TRBV9 and TRBJ2-5, with 7 bases that match TRBD1. Germline loops: CDR1 SGDLS, CDR2 YYNGEE. The CDR3 covers 12 residues. V lost 7 bases and J lost 2; bases outside the gene matches: 2. CDR3 nucleotides: TGTGCCAGCGGGACAGCGCAAGAGACCCAGTACTTC. It yields the protein CASGTAQETQYF.

This sequence joins TRBV15 and TRBJ2-1; TRBD1 matches at 9 bases. This CDR3 spans 15 amino acids. The germline gives CDR1 LNHNV, CDR2 YYDKDF (reference sequence). V trimming: 5 bases; J trimming: 4 bases; junction bases outside the gene matches: 6. The chain's CDR3 is CATSFVQGAYNEQFF. CDR3 coding DNA: TGTGCCACCAGCTTTGTACAGGGGGCGTACAATGAGCAGTTCTTC.

The chain joins TRBV5-1 to TRBJ2-1; D could derive from TRBD1 or TRBD2 (5 bases each). The CDR3 contains 15 residues. Between the trimmed V and J ends, which lost 1 base and 5 bases, there was a span of 13 bases. Germline V gene sequence: CDR1 SGHRS, CDR2 YFSETQ. The CDR3 DNA reads as TGCGCCAGCAGCTTGACCCAGGGAGAAAACAATGAGCAGTTCTTC. Its translation is CASSLTQGENNEQFF.

The CDR3 protein is CSASGLTGELFF. The CDR3 region has the DNA TGCAGCGCCTCGGGGTTGACCGGGGAGCTGTTTTTT. The chain has TRBV29-1 and TRBJ2-2; TRBD2 is a possible D gene (5 bases). CDR3 size: 12 residues. Looked up from germline, CDR1 is SQVTM and CDR2 is ANQGSEA. Trimming took 7 bases from V and 5 from J, leaving 11 bases between them.

The rearrangement joins TRBV7-2 to TRBJ1-5, with a possible D match to TRBD1 (5 bases). Germline assignment: CDR1 SGHTA and CDR2 FQGNSA. Trimming removed 1 base from V and 3 bases from J, with 10 bases in between. The CDR3 totals 15 residues. CDR3 nucleotides: TGTGCCAGCAGCTTAGGACAGCTAATCAATCAGCCCCAGCATTTT. Translated: CASSLGQLINQPQHF.

J is TRBJ2-2 and V is TRBV20-1; 12 bases line up with TRBD2. Germline V gives CDR1 DFQATT, CDR2 SNEGSKA (reference sequence). The ends lost 5 bases at V and 6 bases at J; junction bases unmatched: 4. The CDR3 is 14 residues long. The chain's CDR3 is CSAVTSGGAGELFF. The CDR3 region has the DNA TGCAGTGCTGTGACTAGCGGGGGCGCCGGGGAGCTGTTTTTT.

The chain employs TRBV12-3 or TRBV12-4 and TRBJ1-1; D not resolved. The CDR3 is 13 residues long. The germline V and J ends were trimmed by 2 bases and 2 bases, with 6 bases remaining between them. The CDR3 sequence is CASSLSQNTEAFF. For the CDR3, the DNA is TGTGCCAGCAGTTTATCACAAAACACTGAAGCTTTCTTT.

The table lists this clonotype with a count of one. The CDR3 loop reads CASREQGGVKTQYF. In DNA, the CDR3 is TGTGCCAGCAGAGAACAGGGCGGCGTGAAGACCCAGTACTTC. The chain has TRBV6-5 and TRBJ2-5, with D perhaps TRBD1 (6 bases). V dropped 6 bases and J dropped 6 bases, with 17 bases sitting between them. The CDR3 has 14 residues. CDR1 and CDR2 (germline): MNHEY, SVGAGI.

The V gene is TRBV18, the J gene TRBJ2-7; TRBD1 is a possible D gene (6 bases). The V gene lost 6 bases and the J gene lost 4 bases, with 10 bases spanning the gap. The CDR3 covers 12 residues. Germline V gene lookup returns CDR1 KGHSH and CDR2 LQKENI. The CDR3 loop is CASSPRGYEQYF. CDR3 DNA: TGTGCCAGCTCCCCCAGGGGATACGAGCAGTACTTC.

This clonotype came up a few times. The J gene is TRBJ2-7, the V gene TRBV7-2; a weak D match, TRBD1 (6 bases). V lost 5 bases to trimming and J lost 3 bases, with 17 bases between them. Germline assignment: CDR1 SGHTA and CDR2 FQGNSA. CDR3 length: 15 residues. CDR3 bases: TGTGCCAGCAGCCCGCTGCCGGGACAAGGCTACGAGCAGTACTTC. It encodes CASSPLPGQGYEQYF.

V usage is TRBV6-5 and J usage is TRBJ2-7; no firm D call. The V end lost 4 bases, the J end lost 0 bases, and 7 bases lay between the germline ends. Germline CDR1 is MNHEY and CDR2 is SVGAGI. This CDR3 contains 13 residues. CDR3 residues: CASSSQSSYEQYF. Written as DNA, the CDR3 is TGTGCCAGCAGTTCCCAGAGCTCCTACGAGCAGTACTTC.

CDR3 coding DNA: TGTGCCAGCAGGGAGCGGACTAGCGGGAGTGGTGAGCAGTACTTC. It translates to CASRERTSGSGEQYF. The chain recombines TRBV2 with TRBJ2-7, with 13 bases lining up with TRBD2. V dropped 6 bases and J dropped 7; count of bases not matched to a gene: 9. Germline V gives CDR1 SNHLY, CDR2 FYNNEI. The CDR3 runs to 15 residues.

This chain connects TRBV5-1 to TRBJ2-7, with 9 bases aligning to TRBD1. Germline V lookup: CDR1 SGHRS, CDR2 YFSETQ. This CDR3 has 13 amino acids. V dropped 2 bases and J dropped 5; count of bases not matched to a gene: 2. The chain's CDR3 is CASSFTGGNEQYF. Written as DNA, the CDR3 is TGCGCCAGCAGCTTCACAGGGGGCAACGAGCAGTACTTC. The complete variable domain, with remaining parts taken from reference TRBV5-1 and TRBJ2-7, reads KAGVTQTPRYLIKTRGQQVTLSCSPISGHRSVSWYQQTPGQGLQFLFEYFSETQRNKGNFPGRFSGRQFSNSRSEMNVSTLELGDSALYLCASSFTGGNEQYFGPGTRLTVT.

This chain joins TRBV30 and TRBJ2-7, with D possibly being TRBD2 (6 bases). Germline values: CDR1 GTSNPN, CDR2 SVGIG (reference sequence). The CDR3 length is 15 residues. V lost 4 bases and J 2 bases, leaving 18 bases between the germline ends. The CDR3 sequence: CAWKRGRTGPYEQYF. CDR3 DNA sequence: TGTGCCTGGAAAAGAGGGAGGACCGGGCCCTACGAGCAGTACTTC.

The chain employs TRBV30 and TRBJ1-5; no definite D call. Germline values: CDR1 GTSNPN, CDR2 SVGIG (reference sequence). Trimming pared 0 bases from V and 0 bases from J, leaving 6 bases between. CDR3 size: 14 residues. The DNA for the CDR3 is TGTGCCTGGAGTGTACACCGTAGCAATCAGCCCCAGCATTTT. Its translation: CAWSVHRSNQPQHF.

This chain joins TRBV12-3 or TRBV12-4 and TRBJ2-7; tentatively, D is TRBD2 (6 bases). The CDR3 runs to 14 residues. V was trimmed by 7 bases and J by 2 bases, leaving 15 bases between them. CDR3 sequence (DNA): TGTGCCAGCACCCTGGGGGGAAAGGCCTACGAGCAGTACTTC. This encodes CASTLGGKAYEQYF.

The rearrangement joins TRBV29-1 to TRBJ2-7, with 11 bases aligning to TRBD2. The J segment lost 6 bases and the V segment lost 6 bases, leaving 13 bases of the junction unmatched. Per the germline V gene, CDR1 is SQVTM and CDR2 is ANQGSEA. This CDR3 has 15 residues. CDR3 sequence reads: CSVAEMGLAAGEQYF. The CDR3, as DNA: TGCAGCGTAGCGGAGATGGGACTAGCGGCGGGCGAGCAGTACTTC.

This chain connects TRBV20-1 to TRBJ2-7; tentative D call: TRBD2 (9 bases). Germline V gives CDR1 DFQATT, CDR2 SNEGSKA (reference sequence). Trimming removed 5 bases at V and 2 bases at J, with 28 bases between. This CDR3 has 18 residues. CDR3 amino acids: CSARTGTGTSGRPYEQYF. The CDR3 nucleotides are TGCAGTGCTCGAACCGGGACAGGAACTAGCGGGCGTCCCTACGAGCAGTACTTC.

This chain links TRBV29-1 with TRBJ2-5; 8 nucleotides match TRBD2. The germline V gene encodes CDR1 SQVTM and CDR2 ANQGSEA. The CDR3 is made up of 14 amino acids. V lost 6 bases to trimming and J lost 1 base; unmatched junction nucleotides: 7. CDR3 amino acids: CSVASGSRQETQYF. CDR3 DNA sequence: TGCAGCGTCGCCAGCGGGAGTCGCCAAGAGACCCAGTACTTC.

The V and J genes are TRBV24-1 and TRBJ2-2; D is ambiguous. The CDR3 length is 17 residues. V lost 5 bases and J lost 0, with 15 bases in between. CDR1 and CDR2 from the germline V gene are KGHDR and SFDVKD. CDR3 in DNA: TGTGCCACCAGTGTCTATGGCATCTCCGCGAACACCGGGGAGCTGTTTTTT. As protein: CATSVYGISANTGELFF.

V and J are TRBV20-1 and TRBJ1-5; D might be TRBD1 (5 bases). Germline assignment: CDR1 DFQATT and CDR2 SNEGSKA (reference sequence). The CDR3 loop spans 13 amino acids. V dropped 5 bases and J dropped 3 bases, with 11 bases sitting between them. CDR3 in DNA: TGCAGTGCTGCCCGGGACCACAATCAGCCCCAGCATTTT. Translation gives CSAARDHNQPQHF.

This clonotype was counted a few times. The chain has TRBV4-1 and TRBJ1-1; D call uncertain. Trimming shortened V by 4 bases and J by 3 bases, and 9 bases separated the two germline ends. CDR1 MGHRA and CDR2 YSYEKL come from the germline V gene. This CDR3 region has 13 residues. CDR3 bases: TGCGCCAGCAGCCTTCTAAGCCACACTGAAGCTTTCTTT. Translating gives CASSLLSHTEAFF.